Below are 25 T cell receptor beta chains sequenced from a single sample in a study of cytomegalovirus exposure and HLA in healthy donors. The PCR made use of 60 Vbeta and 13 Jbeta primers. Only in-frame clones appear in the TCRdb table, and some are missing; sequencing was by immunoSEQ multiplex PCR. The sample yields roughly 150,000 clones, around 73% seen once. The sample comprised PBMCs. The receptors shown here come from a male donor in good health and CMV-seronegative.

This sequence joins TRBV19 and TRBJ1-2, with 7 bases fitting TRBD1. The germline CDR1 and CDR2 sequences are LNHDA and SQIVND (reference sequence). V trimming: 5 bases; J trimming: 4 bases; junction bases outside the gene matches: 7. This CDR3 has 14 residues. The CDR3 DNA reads TGTGCCAGTAGTCCGAATACAGGGGTCTATGGCTACACCTTC. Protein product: CASSPNTGVYGYTF.

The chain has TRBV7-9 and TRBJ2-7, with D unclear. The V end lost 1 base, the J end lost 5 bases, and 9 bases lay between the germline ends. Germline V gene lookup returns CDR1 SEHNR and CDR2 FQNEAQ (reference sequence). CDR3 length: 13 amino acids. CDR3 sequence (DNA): TGTGCCAGCAGCTTAGGGGCAGAACACGAGCAGTACTTC. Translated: CASSLGAEHEQYF.

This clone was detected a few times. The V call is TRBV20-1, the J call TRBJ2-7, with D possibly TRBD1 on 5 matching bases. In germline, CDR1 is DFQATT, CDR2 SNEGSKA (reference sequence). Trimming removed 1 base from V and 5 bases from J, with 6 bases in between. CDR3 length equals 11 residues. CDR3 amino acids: CSARVGDEQYF. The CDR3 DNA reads TGCAGTGCTAGAGTAGGGGACGAGCAGTACTTC.

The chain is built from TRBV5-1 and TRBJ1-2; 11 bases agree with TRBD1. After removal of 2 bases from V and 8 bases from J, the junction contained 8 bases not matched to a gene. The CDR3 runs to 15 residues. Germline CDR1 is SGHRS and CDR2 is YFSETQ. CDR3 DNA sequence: TGCGCCAGCAGCTTATCGCCGGGACAGGGGGGAGGCTACACCTTC. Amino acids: CASSLSPGQGGGYTF.

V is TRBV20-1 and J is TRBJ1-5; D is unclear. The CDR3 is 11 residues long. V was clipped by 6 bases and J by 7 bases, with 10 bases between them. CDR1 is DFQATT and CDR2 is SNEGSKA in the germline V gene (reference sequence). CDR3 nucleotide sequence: TGCAGTGCCCCCGGGGTCCAGCCCCAGCATTTT. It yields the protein CSAPGVQPQHF.

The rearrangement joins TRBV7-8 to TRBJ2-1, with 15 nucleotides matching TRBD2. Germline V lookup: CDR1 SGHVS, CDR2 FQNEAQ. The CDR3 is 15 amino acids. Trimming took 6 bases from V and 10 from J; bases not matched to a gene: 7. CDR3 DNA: TGTGCCAGCAGACCGGCCGGGACTAGCGGGGGGGAGCAGTTCTTC. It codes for CASRPAGTSGGEQFF.

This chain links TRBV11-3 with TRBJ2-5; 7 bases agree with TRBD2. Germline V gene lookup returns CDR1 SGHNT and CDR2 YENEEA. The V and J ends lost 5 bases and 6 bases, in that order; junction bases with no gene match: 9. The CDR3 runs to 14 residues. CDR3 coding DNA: TGTGCCAGCAGCACCGGCGGGAGTAGTAAGACCCAGTACTTC. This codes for CASSTGGSSKTQYF. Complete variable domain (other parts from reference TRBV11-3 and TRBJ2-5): EAGVVQSPRYKIIEKKQPVAFWCNPISGHNTLYWYLQNLGQGPELLIRYENEEAVDDSQLPKDRFSAERLKGVDSTLKIQPAELGDSAVYLCASSTGGSSKTQYFGPGTRLLVL.

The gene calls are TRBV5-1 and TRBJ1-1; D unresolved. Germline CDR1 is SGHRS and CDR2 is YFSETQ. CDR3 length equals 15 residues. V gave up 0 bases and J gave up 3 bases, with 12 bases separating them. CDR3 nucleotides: TGCGCCAGCAGCTTGGGAGAGGGCTGGGACACTGAAGCTTTCTTT. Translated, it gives CASSLGEGWDTEAFF.

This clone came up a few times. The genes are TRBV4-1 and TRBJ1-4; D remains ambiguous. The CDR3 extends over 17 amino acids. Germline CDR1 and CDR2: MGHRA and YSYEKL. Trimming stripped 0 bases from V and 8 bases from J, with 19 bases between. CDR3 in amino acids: CASSQDFRTEVREKLFF. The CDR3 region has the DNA TGCGCCAGCAGCCAAGATTTTAGGACGGAGGTCCGCGAAAAACTGTTTTTT.

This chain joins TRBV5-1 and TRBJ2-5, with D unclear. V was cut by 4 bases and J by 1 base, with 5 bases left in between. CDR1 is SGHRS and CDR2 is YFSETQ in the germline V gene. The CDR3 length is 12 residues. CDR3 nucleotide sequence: TGCGCCAGCAGCCAGATCCAAGAGACCCAGTACTTC. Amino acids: CASSQIQETQYF.

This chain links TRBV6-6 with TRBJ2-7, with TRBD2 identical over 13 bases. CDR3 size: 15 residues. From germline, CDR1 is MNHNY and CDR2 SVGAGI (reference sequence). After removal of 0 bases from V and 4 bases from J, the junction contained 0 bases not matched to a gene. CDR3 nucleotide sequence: TGTGCCAGCAGTTACTCACTAGCGGGAGGGTACGAGCAGTACTTC. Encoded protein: CASSYSLAGGYEQYF.

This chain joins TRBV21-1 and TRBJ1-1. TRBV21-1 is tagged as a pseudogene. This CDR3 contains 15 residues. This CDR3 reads CASSKVPGEGTEAFF. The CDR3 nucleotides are TGTGCCAGCAGCAAAGTTCCCGGGGAGGGCACTGAAGCTTTCTTT.

CDR3 loop: CASGLVLGREQYF. CDR3 nucleotide sequence: TGTGCTAGTGGTTTGGTACTAGGACGTGAGCAGTACTTC. This chain uses TRBV12-5 with TRBJ2-7, with D maybe TRBD2 (5 bases). This CDR3 region has 13 residues. The germline V gene has CDR1 LGHNT and CDR2 FRNRAP. V gave up 0 bases and J gave up 7 bases, with 10 bases separating them. Combining the CDR3 with reference TRBV12-5 and TRBJ2-7 gives the whole variable domain DARVTQTPRHKVTEMGQEVTMRCQPILGHNTVFWYRQTMMQGLELLAYFRNRAPLDDSGMPKDRFSAEMPDATLATLKIQPSEPRDSAVYFCASGLVLGREQYFGPGTRLTVT.

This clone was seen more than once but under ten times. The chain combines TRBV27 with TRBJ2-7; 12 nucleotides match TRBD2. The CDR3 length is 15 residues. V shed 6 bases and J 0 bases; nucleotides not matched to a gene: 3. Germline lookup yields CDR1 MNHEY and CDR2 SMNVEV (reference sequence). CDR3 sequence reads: CASRLTSGGSYEQYF. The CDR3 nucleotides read TGTGCCAGCAGGTTGACTAGCGGGGGCTCCTACGAGCAGTACTTC.

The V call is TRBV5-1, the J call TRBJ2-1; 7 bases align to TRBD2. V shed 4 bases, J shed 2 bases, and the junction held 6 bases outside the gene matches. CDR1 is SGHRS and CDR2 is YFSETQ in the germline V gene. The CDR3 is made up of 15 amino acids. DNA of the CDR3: TGCGCCAGCAGCCCAAGCGGGGTCACCTACAATGAGCAGTTCTTC. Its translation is CASSPSGVTYNEQFF. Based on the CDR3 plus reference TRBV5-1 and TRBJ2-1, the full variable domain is KAGVTQTPRYLIKTRGQQVTLSCSPISGHRSVSWYQQTPGQGLQFLFEYFSETQRNKGNFPGRFSGRQFSNSRSEMNVSTLELGDSALYLCASSPSGVTYNEQFFGPGTRLTVL.

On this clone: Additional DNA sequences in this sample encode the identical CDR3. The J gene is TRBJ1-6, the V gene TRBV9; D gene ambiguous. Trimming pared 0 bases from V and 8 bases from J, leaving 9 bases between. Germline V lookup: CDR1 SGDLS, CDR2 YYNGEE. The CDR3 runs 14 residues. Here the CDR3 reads CASSVGDRDSPLHF. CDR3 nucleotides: TGTGCCAGCAGCGTAGGTGATCGGGATTCACCCCTCCACTTT.

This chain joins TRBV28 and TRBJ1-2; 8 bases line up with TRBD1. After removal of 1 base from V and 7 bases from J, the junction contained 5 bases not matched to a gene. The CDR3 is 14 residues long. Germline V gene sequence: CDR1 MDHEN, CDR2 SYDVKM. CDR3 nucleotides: TGTGCCAGCAGTTTATCAGGGGGCGCCCTTGGCTACACCTTC. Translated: CASSLSGGALGYTF.

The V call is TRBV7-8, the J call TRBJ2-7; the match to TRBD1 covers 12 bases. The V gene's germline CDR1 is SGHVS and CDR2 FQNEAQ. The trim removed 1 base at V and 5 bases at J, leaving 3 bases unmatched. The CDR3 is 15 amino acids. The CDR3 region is CASSLVGTGGHEQYF. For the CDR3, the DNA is TGTGCCAGCAGCTTAGTTGGGACAGGGGGCCACGAGCAGTACTTC.

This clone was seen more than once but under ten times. The CDR3 spells CASTVGTGRTDTQYF. The CDR3 DNA reads as TGTGCCAGCACCGTCGGGACGGGGAGGACAGATACGCAGTATTTT. The chain links TRBV9 to TRBJ2-3, with TRBD2 as a possible D gene (6 bases). Trimming removed 6 bases from V and 3 bases from J, with 17 bases in between. Per germline, CDR1 SGDLS and CDR2 YYNGEE. The CDR3 is 15 residues long.

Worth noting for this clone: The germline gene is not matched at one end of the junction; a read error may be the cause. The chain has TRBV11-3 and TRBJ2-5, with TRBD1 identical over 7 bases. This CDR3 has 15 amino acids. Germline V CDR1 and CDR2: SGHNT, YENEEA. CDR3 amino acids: CASSLGGTVQEAQYF. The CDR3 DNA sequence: TGTGCCAGCAGCTTAGGAGGGACAGTCCAAGAGGCCCAGTACTTC.

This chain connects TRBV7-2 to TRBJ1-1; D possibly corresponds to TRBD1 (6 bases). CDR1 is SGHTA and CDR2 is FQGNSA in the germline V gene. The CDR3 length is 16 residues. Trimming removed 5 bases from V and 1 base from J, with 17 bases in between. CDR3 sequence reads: CASSTTGGPANTEAFF. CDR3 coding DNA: TGTGCCAGCAGCACAACGGGGGGGCCGGCGAACACTGAAGCTTTCTTT.

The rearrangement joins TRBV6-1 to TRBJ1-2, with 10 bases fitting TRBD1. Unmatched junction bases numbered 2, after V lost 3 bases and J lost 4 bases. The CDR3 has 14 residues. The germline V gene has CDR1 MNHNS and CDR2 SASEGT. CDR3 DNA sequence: TGTGCCAGCAGTGAGACAGGGGGCGCCTATGGCTACACCTTC. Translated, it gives CASSETGGAYGYTF.

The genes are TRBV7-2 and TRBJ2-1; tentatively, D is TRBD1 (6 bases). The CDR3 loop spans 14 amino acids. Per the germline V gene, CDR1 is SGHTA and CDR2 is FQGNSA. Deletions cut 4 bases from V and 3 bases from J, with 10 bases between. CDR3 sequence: CASSSMDSYNEQFF. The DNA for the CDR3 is TGTGCCAGCAGCTCAATGGACAGCTACAATGAGCAGTTCTTC.

CDR3 loop: CASSPRQGTNYGYTF. In DNA form, the CDR3 reads TGTGCCAGCAGCCCTCGACAGGGAACTAACTATGGCTACACCTTC. The chain links TRBV11-1 to TRBJ1-2; 7 bases line up with TRBD1. The V and J ends lost 5 bases and 0 bases, in that order; junction bases with no gene match: 6. The CDR3 loop spans 15 amino acids. Germline loops: CDR1 SGHAT, CDR2 FQDESV (reference sequence).

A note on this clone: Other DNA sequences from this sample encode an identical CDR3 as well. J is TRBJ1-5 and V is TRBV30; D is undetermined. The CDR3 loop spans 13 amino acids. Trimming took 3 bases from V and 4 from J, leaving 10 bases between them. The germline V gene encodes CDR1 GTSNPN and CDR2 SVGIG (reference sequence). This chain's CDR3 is CAWSEGVNQPQHF. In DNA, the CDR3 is TGTGCCTGGAGCGAGGGAGTTAATCAGCCCCAGCATTTT.